This TCR beta chain was retrieved from a study of T cells in Graves' hyperthyroidism and ophthalmopathy. Regarding the study as a whole: A 13 V-J signature model discriminated ophthalmopathy versus stable hyperthyroidism.

The CDR3 regions of TCR beta were amplified from RNA transcripts. A first-round RT-PCR of the TCR CDR3 used the HTBI primer set. TCRdb reanalysed the multiplex PCR reads using MiXCR and keeps one entry per CDR3 protein. The repertoire consists of roughly 500,000 distinct CDR3 sequences, with 46% occurring once and the leading ten covering around 47%. As regards this clonotype: Antigen specificity is unknown.

The clonotype comes from an adult woman with Graves' disease, either hyperthyroidism or ophthalmopathy (not recorded which). Input material: peripheral blood or thyroid tissue (not recorded which).

CDR3 nucleotide sequence: TGTGCCAGCAGTCTTGGTACCGGGACTAGCGGGAGCCACGAGCAGTACTTC. Its translation: CASSLGTGTSGSHEQYF. J is TRBJ2-7 and V is TRBV6-1, with 14 bases lining up with TRBD2. The CDR3 has 17 amino acids. After removal of 5 bases from V and 5 bases from J, the junction contained 11 bases not matched to a gene. Germline V gene lookup returns CDR1 MNHNS and CDR2 SASEGT.